This T cell receptor beta chain is drawn from a study of CD4+ T cells in melanoma. The study, taken as a whole, reports: Diverse differentiation states were reported for melanoma neoantigen-specific CD4+ T cells. A reported correlation linked neoantigen-specific CD4+ T cells to CD8+, macrophage and B cell function.

V was pared by 5 bases and J by 4 bases, with 4 bases of the junction left unmatched. This CDR3 contains 15 residues. The V gene's germline CDR1 is SGHNT and CDR2 YENEEA. Measured with immunoSEQ multiplex PCR; TCRdb has only the in-frame clones, and not every one. The sample holds 90,000 to 130,000 clones, roughly 90% seen once. On this clone itself: Antigen specificity is unknown.

The chain recombines TRBV11-3 with TRBJ2-3, with TRBD2 matching 12 bases. The source material was peripheral blood. The sequence came from a human donor with melanoma. CDR3 sequence reads: CASSASGGASDTQYF. The CDR3 DNA follows: TGTGCCAGCAGCGCTAGCGGGGGGGCCTCAGATACGCAGTATTTT.